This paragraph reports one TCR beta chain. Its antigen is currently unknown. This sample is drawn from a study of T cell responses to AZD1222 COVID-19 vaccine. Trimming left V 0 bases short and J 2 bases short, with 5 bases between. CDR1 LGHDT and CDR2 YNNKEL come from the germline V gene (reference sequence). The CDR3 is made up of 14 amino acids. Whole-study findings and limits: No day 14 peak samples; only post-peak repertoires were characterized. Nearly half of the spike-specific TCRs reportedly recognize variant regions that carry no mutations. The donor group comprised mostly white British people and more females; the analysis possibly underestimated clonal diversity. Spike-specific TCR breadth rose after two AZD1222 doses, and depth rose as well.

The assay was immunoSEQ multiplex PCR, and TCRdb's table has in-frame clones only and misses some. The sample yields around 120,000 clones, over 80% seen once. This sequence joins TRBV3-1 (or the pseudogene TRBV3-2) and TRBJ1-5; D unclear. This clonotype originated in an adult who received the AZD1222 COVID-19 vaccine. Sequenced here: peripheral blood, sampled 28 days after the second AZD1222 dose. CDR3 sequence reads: CASSQDTGNQPQHF. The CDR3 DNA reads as TGTGCCAGCAGCCAAGATACGGGCAATCAGCCCCAGCATTTT.